This T cell receptor (beta chain) was identified during a study of T cell responses to AZD1222 COVID-19 vaccine. In this sample, this clone turned up once. Its antigen is as yet unknown. Findings of the study overall: All repertoire sampling was performed exclusively after the peak T cell response. Baseline seropositivity characterized only six AZD1222 recipients. A mostly white British donor set with more females was recruited, and clonal diversity was possibly underestimated.

Trimming left V 0 bases short and J 1 base short, with 12 bases between. The CDR3 sequence is 17 residues long. Germline V lookup: CDR1 SGHVS, CDR2 FNYEAQ. Data came from immunoSEQ multiplex PCR; TCRdb stores just in-frame clones and leaves some out. The data hold fewer than 150,000 clones, with about 91% observed a single time. The sample in question was peripheral blood, obtained on day 0 of AZD1222 vaccination. The sequence came from an adult in good health. The chain recombines TRBV7-6 with TRBJ2-2; a weak D match, TRBD2 (5 bases). Written as DNA, the CDR3 is TGTGCCAGCAGCTTAGCGCGGGCTTTGGTGAACACCGGGGAGCTGTTTTTT. Protein: CASSLARALVNTGELFF.